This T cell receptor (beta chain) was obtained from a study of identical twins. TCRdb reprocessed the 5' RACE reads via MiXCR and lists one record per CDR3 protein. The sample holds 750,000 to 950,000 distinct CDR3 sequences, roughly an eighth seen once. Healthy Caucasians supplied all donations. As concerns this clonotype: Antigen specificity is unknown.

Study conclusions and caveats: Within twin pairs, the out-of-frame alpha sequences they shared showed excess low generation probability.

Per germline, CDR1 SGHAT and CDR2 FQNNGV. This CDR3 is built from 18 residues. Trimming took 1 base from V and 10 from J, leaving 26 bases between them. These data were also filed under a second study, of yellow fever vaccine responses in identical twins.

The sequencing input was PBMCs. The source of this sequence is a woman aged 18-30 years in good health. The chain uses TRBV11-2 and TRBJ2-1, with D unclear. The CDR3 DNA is TGTGCCAGCAGCTTAGGATCGCTCTACCCACCGCTCTTCAAAGAGCAGTTCTTC. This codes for CASSLGSLYPPLFKEQFF.